This T cell receptor (beta chain) was sequenced during a study of T and B cells in COVID-19 patients. Study as a whole: The recovered cohort's median age was roughly 31 years, versus 55 to 70 years in active infection. Study-wide findings and caveats: Exclusive to the recovered cohort were 2,300 or so TCR clusters, 31 of them with low generation probability. Patients with COVID-19 reportedly showed strongly skewed T cell receptor beta variable and joining gene usage.

Blood genomic DNA input for TRB amplification was roughly 250-550 ng. V was shortened by 3 bases and J by 7 bases, with 4 bases between the two germline ends. There are 11 residues in the CDR3. On this clonotype itself: Its matching antigen is unknown.

TRB rearrangements were amplified by multiplex PCR with BIOMED2 TRB-A/B primers. TCRdb recomputed calls from the multiplex PCR reads with MiXCR, one row per CDR3 protein. Altogether 20,000 to 25,000 distinct CDR3 sequences are present, about 31% being singletons, with the ten largest covering roughly 1.9%. The receptor was derived from a human donor who had recovered from COVID-19. This rearrangement joins TRBV12-3 or TRBV12-4 to TRBJ1-5; D not certain. The sequencing sample was made of blood. CDR3 DNA: TGTGCCAGCAGTTTGGGGCAGCCCCAGCATTTT. It encodes CASSLGQPQHF.